These 30 T cell receptor beta chains originate from one sample sequenced in a study of T cells in Graves' hyperthyroidism and ophthalmopathy. Amplification of TCR beta CDR3 regions was performed using RNA transcripts as template. A first-round RT-PCR of the TCR CDR3 used the HTBI primer set. TCRdb processed the multiplex PCR reads anew with MiXCR; each CDR3 protein has one entry. The table has 450,000 to 600,000 distinct CDR3 sequences, 15% to 20% seen once. The sample was blood. The receptors were sampled from a middle-aged man with Graves' ophthalmopathy.

This clonotype was counted at least ten times. The CDR3 region is CASSFPQGNTDTQYF. The DNA for the CDR3 is TGTGCCAGCAGTTTTCCGCAGGGGAACACAGATACGCAGTATTTT. The chain combines TRBV28 with TRBJ2-3, with D possibly matching TRBD1 (6 bases). Germline V gene data show CDR1 as MDHEN and CDR2 as SYDVKM. CDR3 length equals 15 residues. V was trimmed by 3 bases and J by 2 bases, leaving 12 bases between them.

This clonotype showed up just a few times. The chain joins TRBV5-1 to TRBJ2-3, with D unresolved. Germline lookup yields CDR1 SGHRS and CDR2 YFSETQ. CDR3 length: 15 residues. V was shortened by 1 base and J by 2 bases, with 11 bases between the two germline ends. CDR3 sequence reads: CASSLRSRITDTQYF. The CDR3 bases are TGCGCCAGCAGCTTGAGGAGCAGGATCACAGATACGCAGTATTTT.

A remark on this clonotype: A read error may be the cause here, since a much bigger clone is one base away. The V call is TRBV7-2, the J call TRBJ1-1; D perhaps matches TRBD1 (5 bases). The CDR3 length is 17 residues. The germline V gene has CDR1 SGHTA and CDR2 FQGNSA. V dropped 5 bases and J dropped 4 bases, with 23 bases sitting between them. In DNA form, the CDR3 reads TGTGCCAGCAGCCTTCAACAGGTTCTGGGTCGGAGCACTGAAGCTTTCTTT. Encoded protein: CASSLQQVLGRSTEAFF. The whole variable domain, filled in from reference TRBV7-2 and TRBJ1-1, reads GAGVSQSPSNKVTEKGKDVELRCDPISGHTALYWYRQSLGQGLEFLIYFQGNSAPDKSGLPSDRFSAERTGGSVSTLTIQRTQQEDSAVYLCASSLQQVLGRSTEAFFGQGTRLTVV.

On this clonotype: A much larger clone differs by one base, so this may be a read error. The J gene is TRBJ1-2, the V gene TRBV5-1, with D uncertain. The CDR3 has 14 amino acids. Trimming left V 1 base short and J 2 bases short, with 9 bases between. CDR1 and CDR2 (germline): SGHRS, YFSETQ. The CDR3 loop reads CASSLMADNYGYTF. The CDR3 nucleotides are TGCGCCAGCAGCTTGATGGCCGACAACTATGGCTACACCTTC. Using reference TRBV5-1 and TRBJ1-2 for the parts outside the CDR3, the full variable domain is KAGVTQTPRYLIKTRGQQVTLSCSPISGHRSVSWYQQTPGQGLQFLFEYFSETQRNKGNFPGRFSGRQFSNSRSEMNVSTLELGDSALYLCASSLMADNYGYTFGSGTRLTVV.

The table lists this clonotype with a few counts. The chain links TRBV6-1 to TRBJ2-3; D might be TRBD1 (6 bases). Germline V gives CDR1 MNHNS, CDR2 SASEGT. This CDR3 has 17 amino acids. The V end was cut by 6 bases, the J end by 4 bases, with 23 bases between. The CDR3 sequence is CASSVGQSNILADTQYF. CDR3 coding DNA: TGTGCCAGCAGCGTCGGACAGAGTAATATTCTTGCAGATACGCAGTATTTT.

This clonotype was found many times. V usage is TRBV7-9 and J usage is TRBJ2-3; TRBD2 matches 10 bases. J was trimmed by 7 bases and V by 5 bases; bases with no gene match: 21. CDR3 size: 19 residues. The germline V gene has CDR1 SEHNR and CDR2 FQNEAQ (reference sequence). The CDR3 reads CASSTDGRASGSIVNTQYF. DNA for the CDR3: TGTGCCAGCAGCACCGATGGGCGGGCTAGCGGGAGTATTGTGAATACGCAGTATTTT.

A few counts support this clonotype. The chain links TRBV2 to TRBJ1-3; D remains ambiguous. The germline gives CDR1 SNHLY, CDR2 FYNNEI. The CDR3 runs to 10 residues. The DNA of the CDR3 is TGTGTGTCGGTGGGAAACACCATATATTTT. Protein product: CVSVGNTIYF. Full variable domain (rest looked up from reference TRBV2 and TRBJ1-3): EPEVTQTPSHQVTQMGQEVILRCVPISNHLYFYWYRQILGQKVEFLVSFYNNEISEKSEIFDDQFSVERPDGSNFTLKIRSTKLEDSAMYFCVSVGNTIYFGEGSWLTVV.

The chain combines TRBV27 with TRBJ1-1; TRBD1 is a possible D gene (6 bases). Trimming took 3 bases from V and 11 from J, leaving 10 bases between them. The CDR3 covers 11 residues. Germline V gene sequence: CDR1 MNHEY, CDR2 SMNVEV (reference sequence). This CDR3 is CASSFGGRAFF. CDR3 sequence (DNA): TGTGCCAGCAGTTTTGGGGGGCGGGCTTTCTTT.

This clonotype was counted ten times or more. As DNA, the CDR3 is TGTGCCAGCAGTTTCCCCCTGGAGGGCCAATACGAGCAGTACTTC. Translated: CASSFPLEGQYEQYF. The chain has TRBV28 and TRBJ2-7; a weak D match, TRBD2 (6 bases). This CDR3 comprises 15 residues. Trimming removed 3 bases from V and 4 bases from J, with 16 bases in between. Germline V CDR1 and CDR2: MDHEN, SYDVKM.

For the CDR3, the DNA is TGTGCCAGCTCACCCCAGGACAGCTACGAGCAGTACTTC. This codes for CASSPQDSYEQYF. This chain joins TRBV18 and TRBJ2-7, with D perhaps TRBD1 (6 bases). The length of the CDR3 is 13 residues. V was cut by 3 bases and J by 3 bases, with 9 bases left in between. The germline gives CDR1 KGHSH, CDR2 LQKENI.

This clonotype was counted a few times. The rearrangement uses TRBV2 and TRBJ1-4; the match to TRBD1 covers 7 bases. Germline loops: CDR1 SNHLY, CDR2 FYNNEI. The ends lost 4 bases at V and 4 bases at J; junction bases unmatched: 6. The CDR3 is 15 amino acids. Here the CDR3 reads CASSATGEHNEKLFF. The CDR3 nucleotides read TGTGCCAGCAGTGCCACAGGGGAACATAATGAAAAACTGTTTTTT.

The genes are TRBV10-3 and TRBJ2-7, with 9 bases fitting TRBD1. CDR1 is ENHRY, CDR2 SYGVKD, per germline. The CDR3 runs to 15 residues. Trimming cost V 7 bases and J 5 bases; bases outside gene matches: 12. CDR3 in amino acids: CAITEEGQGKDEQYF. CDR3 bases: TGTGCCATCACCGAGGAAGGACAGGGGAAAGACGAGCAGTACTTC.

This clonotype was detected many times. V usage is TRBV2 and J usage is TRBJ2-1; 10 bases fit TRBD2. This CDR3 region has 12 residues. Per germline, CDR1 SNHLY and CDR2 FYNNEI. Germline trimming cut 6 bases from V and 9 bases from J; bases unmatched to any gene: 2. The CDR3 coding sequence is TGTGCCAGCAGGGCTAGCGGGGGTGAGCAGTTCTTC. It is translated as CASRASGGEQFF.

The V gene is TRBV30, the J gene TRBJ1-5; maybe TRBD1 (6 bases). V was clipped by 1 base and J by 6 bases, with 10 bases between them. This CDR3 has 13 residues. CDR1 and CDR2 from the germline V gene are GTSNPN and SVGIG (reference sequence). The CDR3 protein is CAWSGQASQPQHF. The CDR3 nucleotides read TGTGCCTGGAGTGGACAGGCAAGTCAGCCCCAGCATTTT. Based on the CDR3 plus reference TRBV30 and TRBJ1-5, the full variable domain is SQTIHQWPATLVQPVGSPLSLECTVEGTSNPNLYWYRQAAGRGLQLLFYSVGIGQISSEVPQNLSASRPQDRQFILSSKKLLLSDSGFYLCAWSGQASQPQHFGDGTRLSIL.

This chain links TRBV29-1 with TRBJ2-2; no definite D call. This CDR3 is 13 amino acids long. Germline V CDR1 and CDR2: SQVTM, ANQGSEA. Trimming removed 5 bases at V and 6 bases at J, with 13 bases between. The CDR3 DNA reads as TGCAGCGTTCTTCTAGGATACTCCGGGGAGCTGTTTTTT. It specifies CSVLLGYSGELFF.

This clonotype came up many times. The rearrangement links TRBV3-1 to TRBJ2-2, with a tentative D call TRBD2 (6 bases). The CDR3 totals 15 residues. Per the germline V gene, CDR1 is LGHDT and CDR2 is YNNKEL (reference sequence). V was clipped by 6 bases and J by 6 bases, with 17 bases between them. The CDR3 spells CASSSAGPFAGELFF. The CDR3 DNA sequence: TGTGCCAGCAGTTCAGCGGGTCCTTTTGCCGGGGAGCTGTTTTTT.

This clonotype was recorded at least ten times. V gene TRBV5-1 combines with J gene TRBJ1-6; tentative D call: TRBD1 (5 bases). Germline V gives CDR1 SGHRS, CDR2 YFSETQ. V gave up 4 bases and J gave up 7 bases, with 15 bases separating them. This CDR3 comprises 15 residues. CDR3 residues: CASSRNRDLNSPLHF. In DNA form, the CDR3 reads TGCGCCAGCAGCCGCAACCGGGACCTAAATTCACCCCTCCACTTT. Variable domain in full (rest from reference TRBV5-1 and TRBJ1-6): KAGVTQTPRYLIKTRGQQVTLSCSPISGHRSVSWYQQTPGQGLQFLFEYFSETQRNKGNFPGRFSGRQFSNSRSEMNVSTLELGDSALYLCASSRNRDLNSPLHFGNGTRLTVT.

The chain's CDR3 is CASILQGYNEQFF. The CDR3 DNA reads TGTGCCAGCATTCTCCAGGGGTACAATGAGCAGTTCTTC. The chain employs TRBV6-5 and TRBJ2-1; tentatively, D is TRBD1 (6 bases). This CDR3 is 13 amino acids long. V was clipped by 7 bases and J by 4 bases, with 11 bases between them. Germline assignment: CDR1 MNHEY and CDR2 SVGAGI.

The chain recombines TRBV19 with TRBJ2-7; 10 nucleotides agree with TRBD2. The CDR3 sequence is 14 residues long. The V gene end was trimmed by 4 bases and the J gene end by 2 bases; junction bases not matched to a gene: 2. Per germline, CDR1 LNHDA and CDR2 SQIVND (reference sequence). The CDR3 region is CASSTLAGAYEQYF. The CDR3 DNA reads TGTGCCAGTAGTACGCTAGCGGGGGCCTACGAGCAGTACTTC.

Notes on this clonotype: Sequence at one end of the junction differs from germline and may be a read error. This chain joins TRBV5-1 and TRBJ2-7, with 7 bases identical to TRBD2. Germline CDR1 reads SGHRS; CDR2 reads YFSETQ. The CDR3 sequence is 15 residues long. CDR3 nucleotide sequence: TGCGCCAGCAGCTTGGAAAGCGGGGTCGCCTACGGGCAGTACTTC. The encoded protein is CASSLESGVAYGQYF.

This clonotype appeared many times. The chain links TRBV12-3 or TRBV12-4 to TRBJ1-5; D is undetermined. The CDR3 contains 15 residues. Trimming shortened V by 1 base and J by 0 bases, and 7 bases separated the two germline ends. CDR3 sequence (DNA): TGTGCCAGCAGTTTAGGCAGGCTTAGCAATCAGCCCCAGCATTTT. Protein sequence: CASSLGRLSNQPQHF.

This chain connects TRBV20-1 to TRBJ1-5; TRBD1 might be the D (5 bases). V lost 1 base and J lost 0, with 10 bases in between. The CDR3 runs 15 residues. Germline V gene lookup returns CDR1 DFQATT and CDR2 SNEGSKA (reference sequence). CDR3 loop: CSARALGLSNQPQHF. The CDR3 DNA reads TGCAGTGCTAGAGCACTGGGACTTAGCAATCAGCCCCAGCATTTT.

The chain recombines TRBV27 with TRBJ2-5; 7 positions match TRBD1. The germline gives CDR1 MNHEY, CDR2 SMNVEV (reference sequence). The CDR3 covers 16 residues. V lost 4 bases, J lost 2 bases, and 10 bases stayed unmatched. The CDR3 DNA sequence: TGTGCCAGCAGTTCCCCTAGCCGGGACAGACAAGAGACCCAGTACTTC. It encodes CASSSPSRDRQETQYF.

This clonotype was observed at least ten times. The V gene is TRBV7-9, the J gene TRBJ1-4, with TRBD1 matching 7 bases. Germline CDR1 reads SEHNR; CDR2 reads FQNEAQ (reference sequence). V shed 5 bases, J shed 5 bases, and the junction held 8 bases outside the gene matches. The CDR3 loop spans 15 amino acids. CDR3 bases: TGTGCCAGCAGCCGGTACAGGGGCGAGAATGAAAAACTGTTTTTT. Translated: CASSRYRGENEKLFF.

In its sample, this clonotype was seen a few times. The rearrangement links TRBV6-1 to TRBJ1-3, with TRBD1 matching 9 bases. CDR3 length: 13 amino acids. Unmatched junction bases numbered 3, after V lost 6 bases and J lost 6 bases. CDR1 is MNHNS and CDR2 is SASEGT in the germline V gene. The CDR3 is CASSGQGTNTIYF. The DNA of the CDR3 is TGTGCCAGCAGCGGACAGGGGACAAACACCATATATTTT.

J is TRBJ2-5 and V is TRBV7-2; 7 bases fit TRBD2. J gave up 0 bases and V 1 base, and 5 bases lay outside the gene matches. The germline V gene has CDR1 SGHTA and CDR2 FQGNSA. The CDR3 sequence is 16 residues long. The DNA for the CDR3 is TGTGCCAGCAGCTTAGTGGTAGCGGGCAACCAAGAGACCCAGTACTTC. Residues: CASSLVVAGNQETQYF.

The chain employs TRBV15 and TRBJ2-2; the D call may be TRBD1 or TRBD2 (5 bases each). CDR1 and CDR2 from the germline V gene are LNHNV and YYDKDF (reference sequence). V was trimmed by 6 bases and J by 1 base, leaving 6 bases between them. The CDR3 runs 13 residues. The CDR3 DNA is TGTGCCACCAGTGGGGGGAACACCGGGGAGCTGTTTTTT. Translating it yields CATSGGNTGELFF.

V usage is TRBV12-3 or TRBV12-4 and J usage is TRBJ1-1, with a possible D match to TRBD1 (6 bases). CDR3 length equals 16 residues. Trimming took off 5 bases at V and 1 base at J, with 17 bases between the two ends. In DNA form, the CDR3 reads TGTGCCAGCAGTCCCGGGGGGGGCGGCGGGAACACTGAAGCTTTCTTT. Translation: CASSPGGGGGNTEAFF.

The sample holds many counts of this clonotype. The chain combines TRBV15 with TRBJ2-7; D gene unclear. This CDR3 contains 15 residues. V was clipped by 0 bases and J by 4 bases, with 13 bases between them. Looked up from germline, CDR1 is LNHNV and CDR2 is YYDKDF (reference sequence). CDR3 loop: CATSRDGGIFYEQYF. Written as DNA, the CDR3 is TGTGCCACCAGCAGAGATGGCGGCATCTTTTACGAGCAGTACTTC.

This clonotype has ten or more counts. The V and J genes are TRBV28 and TRBJ2-3, with 8 nucleotides matching TRBD2. Germline V CDR1 and CDR2: MDHEN, SYDVKM. The ends lost 4 bases at V and 4 bases at J; junction bases unmatched: 7. The CDR3 extends over 15 amino acids. CDR3 amino acids: CASSSPISGADTQYF. In DNA, the CDR3 is TGTGCCAGCAGTTCCCCGATTAGCGGGGCAGATACGCAGTATTTT.